This TCR beta chain was sequenced in a study of metastatic and nonmetastatic thyroid tumors. On the study more broadly: Both malignant and benign thyroid patients supplied peripheral blood and tumor or nodule tissue samples, across which the repertoires of these patients were then compared.

The CDR3 sequence is 17 residues long. The V end lost 3 bases, the J end lost 1 base, and 18 bases lay between the germline ends. The germline gives CDR1 WSHSY, CDR2 SAAADI. This clone was counted many times. With MiXCR, TCRdb reprocessed the PCR reads. The sample contains 15,000 to 20,000 clones, under 35% of which appear only once. Patients had received no treatment of any kind before thyroid surgery. Input material: blood. The receptor's source is a female donor with papillary thyroid cancer or a benign thyroid nodule (not recorded which). Some clones in this sample may be carry-over from other donors' samples. V is TRBV10-2 and J is TRBJ1-1, with D tentatively TRBD1 (5 bases). In nucleotides, the CDR3 is TGCGCCAGCAGTGACCCCCTCGGGGGGAGGGGGAACACTGAAGCTTTCTTT. Amino acids: CASSDPLGGRGNTEAFF.